This TCR beta chain stems from a study of T cell changes during pregnancy in multiple sclerosis. After removal of 7 bases from V and 1 base from J, the junction contained 9 bases not matched to a gene. The CDR3 totals 15 residues. Germline-derived CDR1 and CDR2 are MNHEY and SVGAGI. Here immunoSEQ multiplex PCR was the method, and the copy in TCRdb shows in-frame clones only, minus some. The data show about 36,000 clones, roughly 90% seen once. This receptor was taken from a female donor with multiple sclerosis, enrolled in a pregnancy study. The chain carries TRBV6-5 and TRBJ2-7, with 8 bases aligning to TRBD2. Sequenced material: CD8+ T cells from peripheral blood mononuclear cells, taken in the third trimester of pregnancy. CDR3 loop: CASKAHSGTSYEQYF. CDR3 nucleotide sequence: TGTGCCAGCAAAGCACATAGCGGGACTTCCTACGAGCAGTACTTC.